The 28 T cell receptor beta chains listed next were all sequenced from one sample in a study of cytomegalovirus exposure and HLA in healthy donors. PCR was performed using 60 Vbeta and 13 Jbeta primers. The protocol was immunoSEQ multiplex PCR, while the TCRdb copy is restricted to in-frame clones and leaves out a portion. Among 90,000 to 150,000 clones listed, around 77% were seen once. The sequenced sample was PBMCs. These receptor sequences come from a middle-aged man in good health and CMV-seropositive.

This clone showed up just a few times. The chain joins TRBV7-6 to TRBJ1-3, with no clear D. Germline loops: CDR1 SGHVS, CDR2 FNYEAQ. The CDR3 runs 14 residues. V lost 5 bases to trimming and J lost 0 bases, with 8 bases between them. DNA for the CDR3: TGTGCCAGCAGCGCACGAGACTCTGGAAACACCATATATTTT. It encodes CASSARDSGNTIYF.

A few counts support this clone. The genes are TRBV4-2 and TRBJ1-1; 11 bases are a match to TRBD1. The CDR3 extends over 18 amino acids. Germline V gives CDR1 LGHNA, CDR2 YNFKEQ. V trimming: 2 bases; J trimming: 7 bases; junction bases outside the gene matches: 15. In DNA form, the CDR3 reads TGTGCCAGCAGCCAAATTGATCACGCGGGACAGGGGGGTCTTGAAGCTTTCTTT. It yields the protein CASSQIDHAGQGGLEAFF.

This rearrangement joins TRBV18 to TRBJ1-1; D unclear. This CDR3 has 15 residues. Germline loops: CDR1 KGHSH, CDR2 LQKENI. Deletions cut 1 base from V and 1 base from J, with 10 bases between. The CDR3, as DNA: TGTGCCAGCTCACCACAACAGAACCGGAACACTGAAGCTTTCTTT. Translation gives CASSPQQNRNTEAFF.

This chain links TRBV11-2 with TRBJ2-3, with a possible D match to TRBD2 (6 bases). CDR1 and CDR2 (germline): SGHAT, FQNNGV. This CDR3 contains 16 residues. V shed 0 bases and J shed 4 bases, with 14 bases lying between them. The CDR3 DNA reads as TGTGCCAGCAGCTTAGACGGGGGAGTGACCCCAGATACGCAGTATTTT. Translation: CASSLDGGVTPDTQYF.

J is TRBJ2-5 and V is TRBV11-3; possible D gene TRBD2, 6 bases. The CDR3 has 17 amino acids. Germline V gives CDR1 SGHNT, CDR2 YENEEA. Trimming left V 1 base short and J 4 bases short, with 19 bases between. The CDR3, as DNA: TGTGCCAGCAGCTTAGGGGCTGGCTCCCTGGGGGGAGAGACCCAGTACTTC. Its protein product is CASSLGAGSLGGETQYF.

In its sample, this clone was seen once. The J gene is TRBJ2-5, the V gene TRBV19, with 10 bases lining up with TRBD2. The CDR3 spans 14 residues. CDR1 is LNHDA, CDR2 SQIVND, per germline (reference sequence). V was pared by 10 bases and J by 0 bases, with 5 bases of the junction left unmatched. The CDR3 DNA reads TGTGCCACGACTAGCGGGTTGTACCAAGAGACCCAGTACTTC. Protein product: CATTSGLYQETQYF.

J is TRBJ2-2 and V is TRBV27, with 7 positions matching TRBD1. Germline lookup yields CDR1 MNHEY and CDR2 SMNVEV (reference sequence). The CDR3 is 16 amino acids. Trimming cost V 5 bases and J 3 bases; bases outside gene matches: 9. The CDR3, as DNA: TGTGCCAGCAGTCTCCGACAGGGTGTTGACACCGGGGAGCTGTTTTTT. Protein sequence: CASSLRQGVDTGELFF.

The chain uses TRBV5-1 and TRBJ2-7; 10 bases fit TRBD2. CDR1 and CDR2 from the germline V gene are SGHRS and YFSETQ. V lost 1 base to trimming and J lost 1 base; unmatched junction nucleotides: 14. The CDR3 loop spans 19 amino acids. The chain's CDR3 is CASSLYRTSGFPRSYEQYF. For the CDR3, the DNA is TGCGCCAGCAGCTTGTACAGGACTAGCGGATTCCCACGATCCTACGAGCAGTACTTC.

The chain uses TRBV6-5 and TRBJ2-3, with TRBD2 as a possible D gene (6 bases). The CDR3 spans 15 residues. Germline V gives CDR1 MNHEY, CDR2 SVGAGI. V gave up 4 bases and J gave up 2 bases, with 13 bases separating them. The CDR3 loop is CASSSFTSSTDTQYF. The CDR3 nucleotides are TGTGCCAGCAGTTCCTTTACTAGCTCCACAGATACGCAGTATTTT.

V and J are TRBV21-1 and TRBJ1-1; the D call of TRBD1 is as the table states it, not checked on the DNA. TRBV21-1 is classified as a pseudogene. The CDR3 is 17 amino acids. The CDR3 DNA is TGTGCCAGCAGCAAAGATGGGACAGCCTGTATGAGAACTGAAGCTTTCTTT. It is translated as CASSKDGTACMRTEAFF.

The chain joins TRBV9 to TRBJ1-2, with 7 bases identical to TRBD1. J lost 0 bases, V lost 3 bases, and 5 bases had no gene match. Germline V gene sequence: CDR1 SGDLS, CDR2 YYNGEE. The CDR3 runs 15 residues. CDR3 nucleotide sequence: TGTGCCAGCAGCGAGGGGGACAGTGCTAACTATGGCTACACCTTC. Translating gives CASSEGDSANYGYTF.

The CDR3 bases are TGTGCCAGCAGCAAGGGACAGGTGAACACTGAAGCTTTCTTT. It yields the protein CASSKGQVNTEAFF. This sequence joins TRBV9 and TRBJ1-1; 8 bases fit TRBD1. With 4 bases clipped from V and 0 bases from J, the junction kept 2 bases outside the gene matches. Germline V gene sequence: CDR1 SGDLS, CDR2 YYNGEE. This CDR3 is 14 amino acids long.

The J gene is TRBJ2-3, the V gene TRBV11-2; perhaps TRBD2 as D (5 bases). CDR1 SGHAT and CDR2 FQNNGV come from the germline V gene. The V and J ends lost 10 bases and 3 bases respectively, with 20 bases between them. This CDR3 region has 15 residues. CDR3 amino acids: CATTGKRGATDTQYF. In nucleotides, the CDR3 is TGTGCCACTACCGGAAAACGGGGTGCTACAGATACGCAGTATTTT.

This chain joins TRBV27 and TRBJ2-1; 11 nucleotides match TRBD1. V shed 6 bases, J shed 2 bases, and the junction held 15 bases outside the gene matches. This CDR3 has 19 residues. CDR1 MNHEY and CDR2 SMNVEV come from the germline V gene (reference sequence). The CDR3: CASSAPGTGGFNAYNEQFF. The DNA for the CDR3 is TGTGCCAGCAGCGCGCCCGGGACAGGGGGATTTAATGCCTACAATGAGCAGTTCTTC.

This clone showed up just a few times. The chain employs TRBV15 and TRBJ2-7; weak D call: TRBD2 (5 bases). CDR1 is LNHNV, CDR2 YYDKDF, per germline (reference sequence). This CDR3 comprises 14 residues. The V end was cut by 4 bases, the J end by 7 bases, with 17 bases between. This CDR3 is CATSKQRPPGEQYF. The CDR3 DNA is TGTGCCACCAGCAAGCAGCGCCCTCCGGGAGAGCAGTACTTC.

The gene calls are TRBV10-1 and TRBJ2-3, with TRBD2 matching over 11 bases. With V trimmed by 6 bases and J by 5 bases, 7 bases remained unmatched. The CDR3 contains 15 residues. CDR1 is WNHNN, CDR2 SYGVQD, per germline (reference sequence). Here the CDR3 reads CASSFSGGAGDTQYF. DNA for the CDR3: TGCGCCAGCAGCTTTAGCGGGGGGGCCGGAGATACGCAGTATTTT.

This clone was observed a few times. The chain combines TRBV29-1 with TRBJ2-2; tentative D call: TRBD1 (6 bases). V lost 7 bases, J lost 0 bases, and 12 bases lay in between. This CDR3 comprises 14 residues. CDR1 SQVTM and CDR2 ANQGSEA come from the germline V gene. The CDR3 DNA reads as TGCAGCGCCACAAGGACAGCGAACACCGGGGAGCTGTTTTTT. As protein: CSATRTANTGELFF.

The chain couples TRBV7-2 to TRBJ1-3, with TRBD1 as a possible D gene (6 bases). Per germline, CDR1 SGHTA and CDR2 FQGNSA. The CDR3 spans 14 residues. Trimming pared 4 bases from V and 3 bases from J, leaving 10 bases between. The CDR3 here is CASSSQGYGNTIYF. The CDR3 nucleotides are TGTGCCAGCAGCTCCCAGGGGTATGGAAACACCATATATTTT.

The chain employs TRBV5-1 and TRBJ2-7, with TRBD2 matching 9 bases. The CDR3 is 15 residues long. Per the germline V gene, CDR1 is SGHRS and CDR2 is YFSETQ. The V segment lost 0 bases and the J segment 3 bases; nucleotides outside the gene matches: 4. The CDR3: CASSLDAGGFYEQYF. CDR3 coding DNA: TGCGCCAGCAGCTTGGATGCGGGGGGGTTCTACGAGCAGTACTTC.

The chain is built from TRBV21-1 and TRBJ2-7; the table's D call, TRBD2, was not checked against the DNA. TRBV21-1 is a listed pseudogene. The CDR3 loop spans 14 amino acids. CDR3 bases: TGTGCCAGCCAGGGGAGGGGAGAGGCGTACGAGCAGTACTTC. Translated, it gives CASQGRGEAYEQYF.

The V call is TRBV7-2, the J call TRBJ1-5; 7 bases match TRBD1. The CDR3 covers 15 residues. Germline CDR1 reads SGHTA; CDR2 reads FQGNSA. The V segment lost 5 bases and the J segment 4 bases; nucleotides outside the gene matches: 8. This CDR3 reads CASSPTLQGNQPQHF. The DNA for the CDR3 is TGTGCCAGCAGCCCGACTTTACAGGGGAATCAGCCCCAGCATTTT. Drawing the rest from reference TRBV7-2 and TRBJ1-5, the complete variable domain is GAGVSQSPSNKVTEKGKDVELRCDPISGHTALYWYRQSLGQGLEFLIYFQGNSAPDKSGLPSDRFSAERTGGSVSTLTIQRTQQEDSAVYLCASSPTLQGNQPQHFGDGTRLSIL.

This clone has just a few counts. The chain employs TRBV6-5 and TRBJ2-7; 7 nucleotides match TRBD1. With 6 bases clipped from V and 2 bases from J, the junction kept 10 bases outside the gene matches. The CDR3 is 15 residues long. In germline, CDR1 is MNHEY, CDR2 SVGAGI. In nucleotides, the CDR3 is TGTGCCAGCAGCTCTACGAAGACAGGGACCTACGAGCAGTACTTC. It is translated as CASSSTKTGTYEQYF.

The chain employs TRBV10-1 and TRBJ2-7; 10 bases are shared with TRBD1. Germline CDR1 WNHNN, CDR2 SYGVQD (reference sequence). The CDR3 is 13 residues long. V lost 6 bases and J lost 6; bases outside the gene matches: 5. This CDR3 is CASSVGTGVEQYF. CDR3 nucleotide sequence: TGCGCCAGCAGCGTTGGGACAGGGGTCGAGCAGTACTTC.

This chain joins TRBV7-2 and TRBJ2-2, with D perhaps matching TRBD1 (6 bases). Trimming took 5 bases from V and 4 from J, leaving 14 bases between them. CDR1 is SGHTA, CDR2 FQGNSA, per germline. The CDR3 has 15 amino acids. CDR3 nucleotides: TGTGCCAGCAGCACACACAGGGTTAGCACCGGGGAGCTGTTTTTT. As protein: CASSTHRVSTGELFF.

The sample holds one count of this clone. V is TRBV27 and J is TRBJ2-3; D is unresolved. The CDR3 is made up of 17 amino acids. Deletions cut 3 bases from V and 4 bases from J, with 20 bases between. CDR1 and CDR2 from the germline V gene are MNHEY and SMNVEV (reference sequence). The CDR3 DNA follows: TGTGCCAGCAGTTTTATTCAGAACAGCCTCTTTTCAGATACGCAGTATTTT. Translating gives CASSFIQNSLFSDTQYF.

The rearrangement links TRBV5-4 to TRBJ2-7; D possibly corresponds to TRBD2 (7 bases). The germline V gene has CDR1 SGHNT and CDR2 YYREEE (reference sequence). The CDR3 is made up of 15 amino acids. The V gene lost 1 base and the J gene lost 1 base, with 12 bases spanning the gap. The CDR3 is CASSLSGTTSYEQYF. CDR3 DNA: TGTGCCAGCAGCTTGAGCGGGACAACTTCCTACGAGCAGTACTTC. Filled out from reference TRBV5-4 and TRBJ2-7, the complete variable domain reads ETGVTQSPTHLIKTRGQQVTLRCSSQSGHNTVSWYQQALGQGPQFIFQYYREEENGRGNFPPRFSGLQFPNYSSELNVNALELDDSALYLCASSLSGTTSYEQYFGPGTRLTVT.

The chain employs TRBV4-1 and TRBJ1-3; D is perhaps TRBD1 (5 bases). The CDR3 is made up of 14 amino acids. CDR1 and CDR2 from the germline V gene are MGHRA and YSYEKL. Trimming stripped 1 base from V and 8 bases from J, with 12 bases between. The CDR3 loop is CASSQGSIGDTIYF. The CDR3 DNA reads as TGCGCCAGCAGCCAAGGGTCTATAGGGGACACCATATATTTT.

The V call is TRBV27, the J call TRBJ2-3; tentative D call: TRBD2 (6 bases). Deletions cut 6 bases from V and 7 bases from J, with 20 bases between. This CDR3 has 15 amino acids. In germline, CDR1 is MNHEY, CDR2 SMNVEV (reference sequence). The CDR3 DNA sequence: TGTGCCAGCAGCCCCGGGACTGCCCTCACCAATACGCAGTATTTT. It codes for CASSPGTALTNTQYF.